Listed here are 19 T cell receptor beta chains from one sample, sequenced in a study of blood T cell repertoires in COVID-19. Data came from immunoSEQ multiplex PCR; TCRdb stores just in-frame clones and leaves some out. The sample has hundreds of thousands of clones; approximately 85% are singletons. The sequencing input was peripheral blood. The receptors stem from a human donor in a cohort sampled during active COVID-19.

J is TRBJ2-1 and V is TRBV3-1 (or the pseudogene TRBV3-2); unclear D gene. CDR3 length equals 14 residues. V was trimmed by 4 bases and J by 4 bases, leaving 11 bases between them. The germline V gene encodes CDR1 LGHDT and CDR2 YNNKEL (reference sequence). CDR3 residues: CASSPGSRYNEQFF. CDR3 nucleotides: TGTGCCAGCAGCCCCGGCTCGCGGTACAATGAGCAGTTCTTC.

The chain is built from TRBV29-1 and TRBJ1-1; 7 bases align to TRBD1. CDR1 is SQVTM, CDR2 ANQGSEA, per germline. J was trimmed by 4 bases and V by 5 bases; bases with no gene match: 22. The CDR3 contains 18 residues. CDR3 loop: CSVFPWVTGEKKGTEAFF. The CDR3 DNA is TGCAGCGTTTTTCCTTGGGTTACAGGGGAGAAGAAGGGCACTGAAGCTTTCTTT.

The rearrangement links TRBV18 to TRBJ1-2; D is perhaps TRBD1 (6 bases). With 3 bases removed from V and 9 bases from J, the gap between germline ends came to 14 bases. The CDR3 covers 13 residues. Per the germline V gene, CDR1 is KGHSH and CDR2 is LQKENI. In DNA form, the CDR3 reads TGTGCCAGCTCACCCTCCCAGGGGAAAAGCTACACCTTC. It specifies CASSPSQGKSYTF.

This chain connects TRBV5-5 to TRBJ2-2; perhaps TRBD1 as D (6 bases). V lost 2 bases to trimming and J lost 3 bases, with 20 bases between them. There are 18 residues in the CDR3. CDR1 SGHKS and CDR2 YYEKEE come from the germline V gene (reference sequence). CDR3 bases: TGTGCCAGCAGCTTAGGGGCAGGGGAATGGTCGGACACCGGGGAGCTGTTTTTT. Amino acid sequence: CASSLGAGEWSDTGELFF.

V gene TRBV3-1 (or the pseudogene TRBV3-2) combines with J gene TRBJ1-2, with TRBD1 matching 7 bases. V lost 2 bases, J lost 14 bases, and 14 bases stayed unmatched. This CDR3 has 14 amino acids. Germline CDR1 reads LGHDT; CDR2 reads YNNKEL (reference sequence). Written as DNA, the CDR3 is TGTGCCAGCAGCCAAAGCTCCGCCGGGACAGCCAATACCTTC. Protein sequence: CASSQSSAGTANTF.

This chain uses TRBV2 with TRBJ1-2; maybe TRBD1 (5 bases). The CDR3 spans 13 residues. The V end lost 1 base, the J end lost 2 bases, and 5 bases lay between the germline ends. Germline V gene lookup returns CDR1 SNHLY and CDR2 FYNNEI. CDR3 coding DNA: TGTGCCAGCAGTGAAGACAGGAACTATGGCTACACCTTC. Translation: CASSEDRNYGYTF.

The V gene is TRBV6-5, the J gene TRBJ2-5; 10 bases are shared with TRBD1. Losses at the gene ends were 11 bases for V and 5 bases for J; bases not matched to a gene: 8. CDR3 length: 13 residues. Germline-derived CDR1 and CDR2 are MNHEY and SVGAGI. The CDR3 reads CAHRTGGSETQYF. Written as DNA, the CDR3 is TGTGCCCACCGGACAGGGGGTTCGGAGACCCAGTACTTC.

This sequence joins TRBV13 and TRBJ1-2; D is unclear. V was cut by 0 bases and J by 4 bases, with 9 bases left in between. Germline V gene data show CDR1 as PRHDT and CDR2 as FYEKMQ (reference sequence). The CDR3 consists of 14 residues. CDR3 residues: CASSLGGISYGYTF. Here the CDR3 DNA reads TGTGCCAGCAGCTTAGGTGGCATCTCCTATGGCTACACCTTC.

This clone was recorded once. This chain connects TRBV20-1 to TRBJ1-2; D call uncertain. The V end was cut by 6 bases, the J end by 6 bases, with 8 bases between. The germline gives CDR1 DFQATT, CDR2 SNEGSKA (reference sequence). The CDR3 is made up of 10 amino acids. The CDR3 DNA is TGCAGTGCGCAGAGGGATGGCTACACCTTC. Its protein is CSAQRDGYTF.

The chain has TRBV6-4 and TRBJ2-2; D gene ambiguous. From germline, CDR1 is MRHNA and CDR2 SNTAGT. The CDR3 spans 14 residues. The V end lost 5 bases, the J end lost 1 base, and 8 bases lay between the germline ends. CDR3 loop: CASSPQVNTGELFF. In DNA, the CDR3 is TGTGCCAGCAGTCCTCAGGTGAACACCGGGGAGCTGTTTTTT.

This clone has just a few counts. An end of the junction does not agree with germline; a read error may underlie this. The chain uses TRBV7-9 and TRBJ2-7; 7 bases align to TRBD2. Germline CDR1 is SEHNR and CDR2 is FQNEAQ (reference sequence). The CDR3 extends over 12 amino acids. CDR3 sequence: CATSGELYEQYF. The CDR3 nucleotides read TGTGCCACCAGCGGGGAGCTCTACGAGCAGTACTTC.

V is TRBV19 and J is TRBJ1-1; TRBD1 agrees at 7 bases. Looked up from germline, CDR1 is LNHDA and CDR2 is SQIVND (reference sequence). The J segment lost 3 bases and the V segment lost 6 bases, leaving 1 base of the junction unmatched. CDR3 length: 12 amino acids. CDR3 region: CASSDRDTEAFF. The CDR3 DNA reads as TGTGCCAGTAGCGACAGGGACACTGAAGCTTTCTTT.

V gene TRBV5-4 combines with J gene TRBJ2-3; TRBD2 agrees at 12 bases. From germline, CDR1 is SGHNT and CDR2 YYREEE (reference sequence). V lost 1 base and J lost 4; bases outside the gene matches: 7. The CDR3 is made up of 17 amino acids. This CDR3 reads CASSLRLAGGSADTQYF. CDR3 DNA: TGTGCCAGCAGCTTGAGGCTAGCGGGGGGGTCGGCAGATACGCAGTATTTT.

CDR3 nucleotides: TGTGCCAGCTCACCGACGGGGGGAGGCGTACAAGAGACCCAGTACTTC. Its translation: CASSPTGGGVQETQYF. The J gene is TRBJ2-5, the V gene TRBV18, with 7 bases fitting TRBD2. The CDR3 length is 16 residues. In germline, CDR1 is KGHSH, CDR2 LQKENI. J lost 2 bases, V lost 3 bases, and 9 bases had no gene match.

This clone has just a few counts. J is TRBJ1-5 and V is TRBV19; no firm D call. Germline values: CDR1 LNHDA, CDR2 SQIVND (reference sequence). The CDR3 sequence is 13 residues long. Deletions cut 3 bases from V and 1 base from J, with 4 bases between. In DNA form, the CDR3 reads TGTGCCAGTAGTATTTCGAGCAATCAGCCCCAGCATTTT. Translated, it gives CASSISSNQPQHF. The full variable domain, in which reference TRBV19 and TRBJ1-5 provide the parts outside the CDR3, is DGGITQSPKYLFRKEGQNVTLSCEQNLNHDAMYWYRQDPGQGLRLIYYSQIVNDFQKGDIAEGYSVSREKKESFPLTVTSAQKNPTAFYLCASSISSNQPQHFGDGTRLSIL.

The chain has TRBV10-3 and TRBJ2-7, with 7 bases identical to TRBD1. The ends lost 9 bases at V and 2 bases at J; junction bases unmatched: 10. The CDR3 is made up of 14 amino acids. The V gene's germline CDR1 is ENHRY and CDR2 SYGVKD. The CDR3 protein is CAIKTGTEAYEQYF. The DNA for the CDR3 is TGTGCCATAAAAACCGGGACAGAGGCCTACGAGCAGTACTTC.

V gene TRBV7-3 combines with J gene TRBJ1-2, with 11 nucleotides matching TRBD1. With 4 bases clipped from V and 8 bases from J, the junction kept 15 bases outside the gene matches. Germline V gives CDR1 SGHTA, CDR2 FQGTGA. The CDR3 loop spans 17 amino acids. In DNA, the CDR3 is TGTGCCAGCAGCTCCGGACAGGGGGCGTGGGTCCGGTCCGGCTACACCTTC. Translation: CASSSGQGAWVRSGYTF.

DNA of the CDR3: TGTGCCAGCTCACCACCGGACAGAAACTATGGCTACACCTTC. As protein: CASSPPDRNYGYTF. The V gene is TRBV18, the J gene TRBJ1-2; D possibly corresponds to TRBD1 (6 bases). The germline CDR1 and CDR2 sequences are KGHSH and LQKENI. Between the trimmed V and J ends, which lost 0 bases and 2 bases, there was a span of 7 bases. The CDR3 length is 14 residues.

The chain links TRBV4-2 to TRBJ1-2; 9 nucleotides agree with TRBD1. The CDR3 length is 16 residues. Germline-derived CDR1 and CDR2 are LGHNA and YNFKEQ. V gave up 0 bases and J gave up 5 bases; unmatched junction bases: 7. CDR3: CASSQEGGQGLYGYTF. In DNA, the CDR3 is TGTGCCAGCAGCCAAGAAGGAGGACAGGGGTTATATGGCTACACCTTC.